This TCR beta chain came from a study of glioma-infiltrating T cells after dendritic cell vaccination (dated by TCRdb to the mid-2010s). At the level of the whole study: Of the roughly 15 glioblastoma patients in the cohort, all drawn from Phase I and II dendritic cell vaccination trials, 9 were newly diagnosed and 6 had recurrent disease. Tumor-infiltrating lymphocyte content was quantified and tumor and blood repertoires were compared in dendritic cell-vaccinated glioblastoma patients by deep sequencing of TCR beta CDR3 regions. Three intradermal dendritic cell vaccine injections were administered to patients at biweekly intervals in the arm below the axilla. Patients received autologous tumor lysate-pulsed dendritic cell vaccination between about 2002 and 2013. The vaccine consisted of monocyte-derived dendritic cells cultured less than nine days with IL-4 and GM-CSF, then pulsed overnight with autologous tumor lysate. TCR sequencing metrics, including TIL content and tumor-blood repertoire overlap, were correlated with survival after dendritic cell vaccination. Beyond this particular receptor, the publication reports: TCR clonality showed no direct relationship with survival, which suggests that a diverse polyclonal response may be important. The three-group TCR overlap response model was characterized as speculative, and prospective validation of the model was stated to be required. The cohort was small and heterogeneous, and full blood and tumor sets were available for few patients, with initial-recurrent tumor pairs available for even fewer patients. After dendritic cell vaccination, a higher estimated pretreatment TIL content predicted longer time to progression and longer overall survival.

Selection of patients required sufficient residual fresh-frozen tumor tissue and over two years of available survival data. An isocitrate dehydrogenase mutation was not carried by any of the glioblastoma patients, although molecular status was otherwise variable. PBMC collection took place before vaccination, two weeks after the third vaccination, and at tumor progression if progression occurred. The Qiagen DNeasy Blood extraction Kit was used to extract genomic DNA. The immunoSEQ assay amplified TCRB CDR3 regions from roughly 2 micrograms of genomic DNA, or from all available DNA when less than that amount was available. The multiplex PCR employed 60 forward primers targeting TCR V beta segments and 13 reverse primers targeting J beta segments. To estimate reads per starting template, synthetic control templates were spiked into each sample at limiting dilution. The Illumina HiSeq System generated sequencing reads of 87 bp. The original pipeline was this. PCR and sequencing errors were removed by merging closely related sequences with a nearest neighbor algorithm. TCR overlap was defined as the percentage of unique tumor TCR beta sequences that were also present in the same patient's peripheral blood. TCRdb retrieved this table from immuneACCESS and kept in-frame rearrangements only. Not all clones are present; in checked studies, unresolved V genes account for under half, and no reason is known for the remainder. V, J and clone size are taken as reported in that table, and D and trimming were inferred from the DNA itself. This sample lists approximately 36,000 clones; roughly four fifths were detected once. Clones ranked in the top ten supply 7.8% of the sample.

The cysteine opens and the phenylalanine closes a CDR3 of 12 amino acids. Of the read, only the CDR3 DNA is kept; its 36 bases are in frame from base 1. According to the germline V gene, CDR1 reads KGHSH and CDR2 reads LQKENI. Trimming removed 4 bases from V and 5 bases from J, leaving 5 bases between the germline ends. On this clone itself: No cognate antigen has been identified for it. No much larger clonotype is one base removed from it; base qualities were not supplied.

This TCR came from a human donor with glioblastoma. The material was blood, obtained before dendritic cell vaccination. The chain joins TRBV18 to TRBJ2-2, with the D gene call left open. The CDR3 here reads CASSLGTGELFF. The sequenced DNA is TGTGCCAGCTCACTCGGGACCGGGGAGCTGTTTTTT.